This is a list of T cell receptor beta chains from one sample in a study of CD8 T cells in Susac syndrome. TCRdb ran MiXCR on the immunoSEQ multiplex PCR reads and lists one entry per CDR3 protein. The table lists 170,000 or so distinct CDR3 sequences, about 96% of them singletons. Sequenced: CD4+ T cells from PBMCs. Every receptor here comes from a human donor with Susac syndrome. Each CDR3 is given with its conserved first and last residue. D genes are given only for firm matches.

CDR3nt: TGTGCCAGCAGCTTAGGGACCGCGGGGGATTGGGCGCAGTATTTT
CDR3aa: CASSLGTAGDWAQYF
v_gene: TRBV7-2
j_gene: TRBJ2-3
d_gene: TRBD2

CDR3nt: TGCAGTGCTTCGACTAGCGCCCAGTGGCGCGAGCAGTACTTC
CDR3aa: CSASTSAQWREQYF
v_gene: TRBV20-1
j_gene: TRBJ2-7
d_gene: TRBD2

CDR3nt: TGTGCCAGCAGTTGGACAGCTAATTCACCCCTCCACTTT
CDR3aa: CASSWTANSPLHF
v_gene: TRBV6-2/TRBV6-3
j_gene: TRBJ1-6
d_gene: NA

CDR3nt: TGTGCCAGCAGCCACACAACTAGCGGGAGTTACAATGAGCAGTTCTTC
CDR3aa: CASSHTTSGSYNEQFF
v_gene: TRBV4-2
j_gene: TRBJ2-1
d_gene: TRBD2

CDR3nt: TGTGCCACCAGTGATCCCGGGACTAGCGGGGCGCATTCCTACAATGAGCAGTTCTTC
CDR3aa: CATSDPGTSGAHSYNEQFF
v_gene: TRBV24-1
j_gene: TRBJ2-1
d_gene: TRBD2

CDR3nt: TGTGCCAGCAGCTTAAGTCCCAGATCGGATTATGGCTACACCTTC
CDR3aa: CASSLSPRSDYGYTF
v_gene: TRBV7-3
j_gene: TRBJ1-2
d_gene: NA

CDR3nt: TGCAGTGCTAGTAGACTTACAGAGCAGTTCTTC
CDR3aa: CSASRLTEQFF
v_gene: TRBV20-1
j_gene: TRBJ2-1
d_gene: NA

CDR3nt: TGTGCCAGCAGCCGACGGAAGCTCGGGGGTTACAATGAGCAGTTCTTC
CDR3aa: CASSRRKLGGYNEQFF
v_gene: TRBV6-1
j_gene: TRBJ2-1
d_gene: NA

CDR3nt: TGTGCCAGCAGCCCCTCAGGGATGAGGGGCCTCGAGCAGTACTTC
CDR3aa: CASSPSGMRGLEQYF
v_gene: TRBV9
j_gene: TRBJ2-7
d_gene: NA

CDR3nt: TGTGCCAGCTCACCAACCCAAGGGCCTGAAGCTTTCTTT
CDR3aa: CASSPTQGPEAFF
v_gene: TRBV18
j_gene: TRBJ1-1
d_gene: NA

CDR3nt: TGTGCCAGCAGCTCCGCCGTACAGGGGGCGCGAGCTTTCTTT
CDR3aa: CASSSAVQGARAFF
v_gene: TRBV11-2
j_gene: TRBJ1-1
d_gene: TRBD1

CDR3nt: TGTGCCAGCAGCTTAATAGCGGGGGGGCCCGATCGGCTGGATACGCAGTATTTT
CDR3aa: CASSLIAGGPDRLDTQYF
v_gene: TRBV13
j_gene: TRBJ2-3
d_gene: TRBD2

CDR3nt: TGTGCCAGCAGCATATACAGGGGGCGGATAGGCTACGAGCAGTACTTC
CDR3aa: CASSIYRGRIGYEQYF
v_gene: TRBV7-9
j_gene: TRBJ2-7
d_gene: TRBD1

CDR3nt: TGCAGCGTTGTCAAGGGGCCCCGAGAGACCCAGTACTTC
CDR3aa: CSVVKGPRETQYF
v_gene: TRBV29-1
j_gene: TRBJ2-5
d_gene: NA

CDR3nt: TGCGCCAGCAGCTTGGGACAGAGTAGCTCCTACAATGAGCAGTTCTTC
CDR3aa: CASSLGQSSSYNEQFF
v_gene: TRBV5-1
j_gene: TRBJ2-1
d_gene: NA

CDR3nt: TGCAGCACCCGGGACAGCGGAAACACCATATATTTT
CDR3aa: CSTRDSGNTIYF
v_gene: TRBV29-1
j_gene: TRBJ1-3
d_gene: TRBD1

CDR3nt: TGTGCCAGCTCACCTTGGGGGCAAGAGACCCAGTACTTC
CDR3aa: CASSPWGQETQYF
v_gene: TRBV18
j_gene: TRBJ2-5
d_gene: NA